Below, 4 T cell receptor beta chains from the same sample are listed, as sequenced in a study of blood T cell repertoires in COVID-19. Libraries were prepared by immunoSEQ multiplex PCR; TCRdb keeps only in-frame clonotypes and omits some of them. Here the sample spans approximately 180,000 clones, 80% to 90% being singletons. Sequencing was carried out using peripheral blood. These receptors came from a human donor with active or convalescent COVID-19. The donor label of this sample is uncertain.

The V call is TRBV10-3, the J call TRBJ2-1, with TRBD2 matching 9 bases. From germline, CDR1 is ENHRY and CDR2 SYGVKD. V gave up 3 bases and J gave up 4 bases; unmatched junction bases: 4. The CDR3 spans 15 residues. For the CDR3, the DNA is TGTGCCATCAGTGAACGGCGGGAGGGGTACAATGAGCAGTTCTTC. Translating gives CAISERREGYNEQFF.

The chain links TRBV18 to TRBJ2-1; 13 bases align to TRBD2. The trim removed 0 bases at V and 8 bases at J, leaving 13 bases unmatched. Per germline, CDR1 KGHSH and CDR2 LQKENI. CDR3 length equals 19 residues. The CDR3 loop reads CASSPPTFRGTSGNYEQFF. For the CDR3, the DNA is TGTGCCAGCTCACCACCGACCTTTCGTGGGACTAGCGGGAACTATGAGCAGTTCTTC.

The chain joins TRBV4-2 to TRBJ2-7, with 8 positions matching TRBD2. The germline V gene encodes CDR1 LGHNA and CDR2 YNFKEQ. CDR3 size: 16 residues. With 1 base clipped from V and 3 bases from J, the junction kept 8 bases outside the gene matches. The CDR3: CASSQGYSGTRYEQYF. CDR3 in DNA: TGTGCCAGCAGCCAAGGGTATAGCGGGACCCGCTACGAGCAGTACTTC.

The chain joins TRBV2 to TRBJ1-5; 7 nucleotides agree with TRBD1. Germline V gives CDR1 SNHLY, CDR2 FYNNEI. The ends lost 7 bases at V and 11 bases at J; junction bases unmatched: 5. The CDR3 is 11 residues long. The DNA of the CDR3 is TGTGCCAGCAAGGGGACAGAGTCCCAGCATTTT. Protein sequence: CASKGTESQHF.